This TCR beta chain is from a study of T cell responses to AZD1222 COVID-19 vaccine. Broader study findings: CD4 TCRs associated with vaccination spanned spike, dominating at 160-218 and 743-854. Spike-specific TCR breadth and depth were elevated following two AZD1222 doses. Repertoire sampling happened only post peak T cell response.

Turning to this clone: Its specificity is not known.

Pooling of second doses given at about 4 or about 12 weeks was done. Sequenced by immunoSEQ multiplex PCR; TCRdb stores in-frame clones only, minus some. The sample yields tens of thousands of clones, 70% to 80% seen once. The V segment lost 3 bases and the J segment 5 bases; nucleotides outside the gene matches: 3. Germline V CDR1 and CDR2: LNHDA, SQIVND (reference sequence). The CDR3 has 15 amino acids. V gene TRBV19 combines with J gene TRBJ2-5, with 13 positions matching TRBD2. Sequencing used peripheral blood, obtained 28 days after the second AZD1222 dose. The clonotype originates from an adult who received the AZD1222 COVID-19 vaccine. The CDR3 sequence: CASSMTSGGQETQYF. CDR3 sequence (DNA): TGTGCCAGTAGTATGACTAGCGGGGGGCAGGAGACCCAGTACTTC.